This TCR beta chain was retrieved from a study of cytomegalovirus exposure and HLA in healthy donors. About the study: From 150 million to 200 million T cells, an earlier analysis saw approximately 110 million unique TCR beta sequences.

The PCR contained 60 Vbeta and 13 Jbeta primers. The repertoire was sequenced with immunoSEQ multiplex PCR; TCRdb's copy has only in-frame clones and lacks some. The data hold 130,000 to 150,000 clones, with roughly 80% observed a single time. Overall study findings and caveats: Sequencing had likely introduced a cluster of highly shared sequence variants as an artifact. Usually a TCR sequence was rare, but some public TCRs were found in many donors. Several of the most significant clusters appeared, in a later analysis, to be linked to common viral pathogens.

Note on this clone: Its antigen is as yet unknown.

This TCR derives from a woman aged 40 to 55 in good health and CMV-seropositive. Sequencing used PBMCs.

The CDR3 reads CASSFFTTGMYSNQPQHF. The CDR3 region has the DNA TGTGCCAGCAGCTTTTTTACCACAGGGATGTATAGCAATCAGCCCCAGCATTTT. V usage is TRBV7-8 and J usage is TRBJ1-5; D may be TRBD1 (6 bases). V lost 3 bases, J lost 0 bases, and 18 bases lay in between. The CDR3 is 18 residues long. CDR1 and CDR2 (germline): SGHVS, FQNEAQ.